This T cell receptor (beta chain) was recorded in a study of shared clonotypes between healthy human individuals. Study conclusions and caveats: Generally, naive subsets came out with larger estimated richness than memory subsets.

V lost 5 bases, J lost 10 bases, and 8 bases stayed unmatched. The CDR3 loop spans 12 amino acids. Germline V gene lookup returns CDR1 SGHRS and CDR2 YFSETQ. Assay execution took place at the deep level. In the study's own analysis: ImmunoSEQ output held junction-only sequences without quality scores, so filtering differed. Libraries were prepared by immunoSEQ multiplex PCR; TCRdb keeps only in-frame clonotypes and omits some of them. V and J calls and clone size come straight from that table; D and trimming were deduced from the DNA. The sample contains roughly 2,500,000 clones, under 95% of which appear only once. As concerns this clone: Its antigen remains unidentified.

This TCR came from a man younger than 35 in good health. Some clones in this sample may be carry-over from other donors' samples. The sample was naive CD4+ T cells from PBMCs. Subset: CD45RA+ positively selected. The chain links TRBV5-1 to TRBJ1-1, with TRBD1 matching 7 bases. The CDR3 sequence is CASSLDRDRAFF. The CDR3 DNA follows: TGCGCCAGCAGTCTAGACAGGGACAGAGCTTTCTTT.